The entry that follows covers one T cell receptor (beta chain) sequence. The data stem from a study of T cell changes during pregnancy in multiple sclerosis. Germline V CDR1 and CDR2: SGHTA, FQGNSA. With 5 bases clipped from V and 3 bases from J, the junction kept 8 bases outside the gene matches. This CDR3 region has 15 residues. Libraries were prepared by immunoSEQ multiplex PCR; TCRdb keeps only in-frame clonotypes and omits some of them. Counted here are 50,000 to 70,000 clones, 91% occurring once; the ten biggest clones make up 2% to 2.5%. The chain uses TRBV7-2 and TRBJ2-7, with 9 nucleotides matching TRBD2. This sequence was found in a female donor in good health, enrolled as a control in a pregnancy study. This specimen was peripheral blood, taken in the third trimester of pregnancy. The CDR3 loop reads CASSLNAGGGYEQYF. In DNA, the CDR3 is TGTGCCAGCAGCCTCAACGCGGGAGGGGGCTACGAGCAGTACTTC.